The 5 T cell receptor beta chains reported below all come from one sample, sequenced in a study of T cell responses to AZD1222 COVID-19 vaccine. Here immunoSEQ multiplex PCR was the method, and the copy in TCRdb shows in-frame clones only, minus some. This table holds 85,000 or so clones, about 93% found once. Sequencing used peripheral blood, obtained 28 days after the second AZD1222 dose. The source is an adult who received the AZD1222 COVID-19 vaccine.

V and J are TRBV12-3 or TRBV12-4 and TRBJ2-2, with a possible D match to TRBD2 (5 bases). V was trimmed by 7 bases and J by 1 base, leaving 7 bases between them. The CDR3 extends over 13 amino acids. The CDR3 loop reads CASNRGNTGELFF. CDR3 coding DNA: TGTGCCAGCAACCGGGGGAACACCGGGGAGCTGTTTTTT.

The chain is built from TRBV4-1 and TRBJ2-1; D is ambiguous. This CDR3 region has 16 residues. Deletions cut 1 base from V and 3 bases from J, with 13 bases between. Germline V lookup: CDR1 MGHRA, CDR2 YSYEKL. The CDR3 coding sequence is TGCGCCAGCAGCCAAGTTCTACAGATAAGCTACAATGAGCAGTTCTTC. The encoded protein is CASSQVLQISYNEQFF.

CDR3 sequence: CASSEGSGRSADTQYF. In nucleotides, the CDR3 is TGTGCCAGCAGTGAAGGGAGCGGGAGGAGCGCAGATACGCAGTATTTT. V is TRBV2 and J is TRBJ2-3; the match to TRBD2 covers 9 bases. Per germline, CDR1 SNHLY and CDR2 FYNNEI. The CDR3 totals 16 residues. Trimming at V came to 1 base and at J to 4 bases, leaving 6 bases not matched to a gene.

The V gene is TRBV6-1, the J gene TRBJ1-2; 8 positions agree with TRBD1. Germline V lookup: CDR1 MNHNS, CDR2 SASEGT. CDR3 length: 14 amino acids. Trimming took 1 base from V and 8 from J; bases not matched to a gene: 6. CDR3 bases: TGTGCCAGCAGTGAAGGGGACAGGACGGGAGGCTACACCTTC. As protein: CASSEGDRTGGYTF.

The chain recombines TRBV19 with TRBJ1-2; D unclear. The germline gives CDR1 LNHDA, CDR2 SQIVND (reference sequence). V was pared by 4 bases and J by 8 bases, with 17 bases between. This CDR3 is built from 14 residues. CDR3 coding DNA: TGTGCCAGTAGTACCCACCTCGAAAGACACGGCTACACCTTC. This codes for CASSTHLERHGYTF.